This T cell receptor beta chain was captured by sequencing in a study of CD8+ T cells in alopecia areata. This clone was counted between two and nine times. Germline V CDR1 and CDR2: SGHRS, YFSETQ. The CDR3 length is 13 residues. Trimming shortened V by 4 bases and J by 3 bases, and 10 bases separated the two germline ends. cDNA serving as the sequencing template came from extracted, reverse transcribed RNA. Profiled with immunoSEQ multiplex PCR; TCRdb holds only in-frame clones, not every one. The sample lists some 160,000 clones, roughly two thirds occurring once. Described treatment: oral pan-JAK inhibitor, 5-10 mg twice daily. PBMCs were stained for CD3, CD4 and CD8, and CD4+ and CD8+ T cells were sorted.

The sequence came from a human donor with alopecia areata. This chain joins TRBV5-1 and TRBJ1-2, with D possibly matching TRBD1 (6 bases). The sequencing used CD4+ T cells sorted from blood, collected at week 4, from a patient treated with tofacitinib. CDR3 bases: TGCGCCAGCAGCCCGACAGGTGACTATGGCTACACCTTC. It specifies CASSPTGDYGYTF.